Reported below is one T cell receptor (beta chain). The antigen it binds to is not known. No base quality values were provided; no much bigger clone lies one nucleotide off. The library was built by means of the immunoSEQ multiplex PCR assay. The multiplex PCR relied on a mix of 60 forward primers for TCR Vbeta segments and 13 reverse primers for TCR Jbeta segments. A multiplex PCR assay on genomic DNA amplified the CDR3 region of rearranged TCR beta genes. The amplified TCR beta libraries were sequenced on the Illumina HiSeq System as 87-base-pair reads. Regarding the original processing steps: A later analysis counted 65 million to 90 million unique TCR beta chains across the 700 or so repertoires, and roughly 9.9 million of these chains were shared by at least two donors. A nearest-neighbor algorithm error-corrected the raw reads and collapsed the reads into unique sequences, merging closely related sequences to remove PCR and sequencing errors. CDR3 sequences were aligned to IMGT reference sequences to assign V, D and J gene segments. For a sequence to be retained, at least a six-nucleotide match to both a V gene segment and a J gene segment was required. A rearrangement counted as productive if the CDR3 had no stop codons and remained in frame with V and J, and every other rearrangement counted as non-productive. Following IMGT convention, CDR3 was defined as the stretch from the second conserved V-encoded cysteine up to the conserved J-encoded phenylalanine. The earlier analysis of about 640 of the donors excluded any sequence lacking an unambiguous match to a single V gene segment. In an earlier analysis of a few hundred of the donors, V segments were called functional above 56.7% productive rearrangements and were called segregating when the between-donor standard deviation exceeded 5%. A statistical classification framework was built for diagnosing cytomegalovirus status from the catalog of TCR beta chain sequences. In a later analysis, TCR nucleotide sequences were compared against IMGT/GENE-DB human TR gene sequences so that V and J genes could be assigned. A later analysis assigned CDR3 sequences and most-parsimonious VDJ recombination scenarios with the TCRdist pipeline. In a later analysis, each TCR beta chain was defined by its CDR3 amino acid sequence together with its V-gene family, and reads lacking a unique V-gene family were excluded. A later analysis removed several hundred highly shared, low-generation-probability nucleotide sequences to deal with suspected cross-contamination and a sequencing artifact. For each public chain, a later analysis derived a clonal expansion index from normalized ranks of inferred template counts within each repertoire. In a later analysis, generation probabilities were computed with a VDJ recombination model fitted to out-of-frame rearrangements, and the resulting probabilities were checked against IGoR. In a later analysis, hypergeometric tests were used to score TCR-TCR, TCR-HLA and TCR-CMV co-occurrence, with a repertoire-size bias correction applied to TCR pairs. A later analysis estimated false discovery rates by permuting HLA or CMV assignments 20 times. In a later analysis, co-occurring TCRs were grouped with DBSCAN, and TCRdist sequence similarity was added when clustering was performed within HLA-allele-positive subsets. Co-occurrence clustering excluded repertoires with fewer than 30,000 or more than 120,000 public chains, plus five with anomalous nucleotide sharing. The source is immuneACCESS, and TCRdb retained only in-frame sequences with V and J called. Part of the clones is not carried over; for the studies checked, unresolved V genes explain less than half of this, and the remainder is unexplained. V and J calls and clone size are given by that table; D and trimming were obtained from the DNA. This sample is represented by 200,000 or so clones; about nine tenths of them were singletons. Over 1% of the sample is taken by the ten largest.

This entry comes from a study of cytomegalovirus exposure and HLA in healthy donors (dated by TCRdb to the late 2010s). Looking at the study overall: According to an earlier analysis of 450 to 650 of the donors, 200 million or so T cells yielded 90 million to 130 million unique TCR beta sequences and about 300 Gb of sequence data. About 5 DR-DQ haplotypes were handled as single units for association and clustering, since linkage in the cohort was strong. A later analysis re-examined previously published TCR beta repertoires from just over 650 donors and added high-resolution HLA genotyping to investigate patterns of TCR occurrence. The T cell repertoires of several hundred subjects were profiled by immunosequencing and related to cytomegalovirus serostatus. HLA typing included class I and class II loci at four-digit resolution. Donor age, sex, ethnicity and CMV serostatus were collected together with the repertoire data. In an earlier analysis of a few hundred of the donors, high-throughput TCR beta sequencing was used to judge whether each TCR beta V gene segment behaved as functional or pseudogenic. Of the roughly 420 genotyped donors, 70% to 90% were placed in the genetic ancestry cluster associated with self-reported Caucasian donors. Rather than drawing on any new phenotypic data, the later analysis identified candidate immune exposures from TCR beta sequences and the way those sequences occurred across donors. An early release that covered 640 HLA-typed donors contained 250 to 350 gigabases of sequencing data and roughly 84 million unique TCR sequences. In addition to the first cohort of 650 to 750 subjects, a separate validation cohort of over 90 different subjects was used. Across 398 genotyped donors of the cohort, an average of approximately 240,000 unique TCR beta nucleotide sequences per donor were sequenced, and approximately 17% of those sequences were non-productive. In a later genetic analysis, genome-wide SNP genotypes for about 55% of the roughly 700 donors were used, and that subset was treated as a discovery cohort. All discovery cohort repertoires had been generated using a single sequencing platform. To predict cytomegalovirus infection status, the study combined high-throughput TCR immunosequencing, statistical association of individual TCRs with disease status, and machine learning. Typing coverage varied by locus: roughly 629-640 donors for A, B, C, DRB1 and DQB1; under 550 for DQA1; over 600 for DPA1; roughly 470 for DPB1. The aim of the study was to test whether cataloging public T cell receptors could identify signatures of past pathogen exposure.

Looking up the germline V gene yields CDR1 LGHNA and CDR2 YNFKEQ. The CDR3 holds 16 amino acids from the cysteine to the phenylalanine. The only DNA kept is the CDR3, 48 bases in frame from the first base. V is shortened by 1 base, J by 2 bases, and the region joining them spans 12 bases. The cohort consisted of 666 healthy bone marrow donors. At the time of sampling, every cohort member was nominally healthy, though immune exposures that went unrecorded were likely present. The donor tested CMV seronegative, placing the donor among the 350 to 400 seronegative members of the cohort. A peripheral blood sample was collected from each donor, and TCR beta sequencing was performed on peripheral blood mononuclear cells. Genomic DNA extraction from the blood cell samples was performed with the Qiagen DNeasy Blood Extraction Kit. Results the study describes overall, beyond this receptor: The classifier was reported to diagnose cytomegalovirus status with high specificity and sensitivity in both the original and validation cohorts. The study gave a list of over 150 TCR beta chains associated with cytomegalovirus. It was suggested by the authors that the approach could potentially be generalized to other disease states and immunological phenotypes. HLA typing was unavailable for some donors at each locus, so association tests used only the typed subset. In a later analysis, most CMV-associated TCR beta chains were found to appear HLA-restricted, with HLA associations seemingly driven largely by CMV exposure. Roughly uniform sequencing depth across donors was assumed in presence/absence analyses, although this assumption may not hold. A later genetic analysis associated a missense DCLRE1C variant with V-gene and J-gene trimming of TCR beta chains, and an independent cohort replicated the association. In this cohort, only TCR beta chains were sequenced, and detectable features were limited by the absence of alpha or paired-chain data. Because counts were too low, about 17 rarely observed V segments, including chromosome 9 orphons, were excluded from the earlier analysis of roughly 580 of the donors. A few of the identified cytomegalovirus-associated TCR beta chains were confirmed in vitro to be specific for cytomegalovirus antigens. The 87-base-pair reads could not distinguish some IMGT-functional V segments, including TRBV6-2 and TRBV6-3, so those segments were excluded. A further reported finding was that TCR beta sequences accurately predicted the HLA-A and HLA-B alleles for most subjects in the first cohort. A cluster of highly shared sequence variants was judged likely to represent a technical artifact of the sequencing pipeline. In an earlier analysis of approximately 590 of the donors, most TCR beta V segments were observed in productive rearrangements about 90% or about 30% of the time, broadly matching IMGT annotations. Assigning TCR associations to individual alleles was difficult when HLA alleles, especially DR and DQ, strongly co-occurred. In a later genetic analysis, fewer N-insertions in productive TCRs were reported among donors in an Asian-associated ancestry cluster than the roughly 640-donor mean. Compared with equally common non-associated chains, HLA-associated TCR beta chains in a later analysis were more clonally expanded and had lower generation probabilities. A later analysis associated about 18,000 TCR beta sequences with specific HLA alleles at a false discovery rate of 0.05. Several of the top co-occurrence clusters appeared to be linked to parvovirus B19, influenza, CMV and Epstein-Barr virus, according to a later analysis. A later analysis found that TCR association rates varied across HLA loci, with DRB1 alleles showing the most associated TCRs and HLA-C alleles the fewest. Most TCR sequences were seen in very few donors, while some public TCRs were found in many individuals. Linkage disequilibrium might explain the correlated functional status among segregating V segments, but an unknown experimental factor could not be ruled out. For the cohort, immune exposure information was limited to CMV serostatus.

The material sequenced was PBMCs. The TCR originated in a man aged 25-40 years in good health and CMV-seronegative. The chain links TRBV4-2 with TRBJ2-1; the D gene is perhaps TRBD2, on 5 matching bases. The CDR3 region: CASSQARGRPYNEQFF. The base sequence is TGTGCCAGCAGCCAAGCCCGGGGTAGGCCCTACAATGAGCAGTTCTTC.